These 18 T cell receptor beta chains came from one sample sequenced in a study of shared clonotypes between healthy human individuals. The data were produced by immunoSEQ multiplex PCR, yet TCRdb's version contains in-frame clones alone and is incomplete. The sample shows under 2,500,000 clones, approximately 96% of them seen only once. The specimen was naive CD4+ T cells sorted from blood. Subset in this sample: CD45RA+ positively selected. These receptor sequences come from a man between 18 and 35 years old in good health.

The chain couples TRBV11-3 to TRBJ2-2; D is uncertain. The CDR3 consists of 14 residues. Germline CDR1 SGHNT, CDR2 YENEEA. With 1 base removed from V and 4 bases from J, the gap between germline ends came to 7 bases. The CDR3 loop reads CASSLATFTGELFF. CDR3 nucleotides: TGTGCCAGCAGCTTAGCCACTTTCACCGGGGAGCTGTTTTTT.

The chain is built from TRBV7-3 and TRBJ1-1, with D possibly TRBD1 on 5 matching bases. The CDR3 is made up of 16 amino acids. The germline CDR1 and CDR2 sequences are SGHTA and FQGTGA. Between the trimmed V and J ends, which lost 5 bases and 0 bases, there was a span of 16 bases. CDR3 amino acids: CASSPSGGGMNTEAFF. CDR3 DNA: TGTGCCAGCAGCCCCTCCGGTGGGGGGATGAACACTGAAGCTTTCTTT.

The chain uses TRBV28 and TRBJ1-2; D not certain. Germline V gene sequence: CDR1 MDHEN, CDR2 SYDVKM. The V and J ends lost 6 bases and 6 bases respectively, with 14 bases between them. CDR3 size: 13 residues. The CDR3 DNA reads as TGTGCCAGCAGCCAACCCGCCGCACATGGCTACACCTTC. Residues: CASSQPAAHGYTF.

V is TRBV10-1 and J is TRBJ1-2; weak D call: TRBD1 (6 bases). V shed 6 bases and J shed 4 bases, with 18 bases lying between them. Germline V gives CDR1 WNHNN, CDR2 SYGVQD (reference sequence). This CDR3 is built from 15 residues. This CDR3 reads CASRVWRGLGYGYTF. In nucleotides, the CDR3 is TGCGCCAGCAGGGTTTGGCGGGGGCTGGGCTATGGCTACACCTTC.

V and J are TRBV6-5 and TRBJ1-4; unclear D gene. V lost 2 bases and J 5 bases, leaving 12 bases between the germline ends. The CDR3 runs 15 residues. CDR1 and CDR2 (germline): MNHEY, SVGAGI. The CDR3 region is CASSYQQSPNEKLFF. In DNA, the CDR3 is TGTGCCAGCAGTTACCAACAGAGCCCAAATGAAAAACTGTTTTTT.

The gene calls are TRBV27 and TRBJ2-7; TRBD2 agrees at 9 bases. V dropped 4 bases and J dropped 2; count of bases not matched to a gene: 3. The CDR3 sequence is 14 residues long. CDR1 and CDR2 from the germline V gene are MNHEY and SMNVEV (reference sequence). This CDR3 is CASSSIAGAYEQYF. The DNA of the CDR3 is TGTGCCAGCAGTTCCATAGCGGGAGCCTACGAGCAGTACTTC.

CDR3 sequence reads: CASSPERPGQGAGDTQYF. For the CDR3, the DNA is TGTGCCAGCAGCCCCGAACGACCGGGACAGGGGGCTGGAGATACGCAGTATTTT. The chain combines TRBV11-2 with TRBJ2-3; 12 bases align to TRBD1. The germline V gene has CDR1 SGHAT and CDR2 FQNNGV. The CDR3 runs to 18 residues. With 5 bases clipped from V and 5 bases from J, the junction kept 14 bases outside the gene matches.

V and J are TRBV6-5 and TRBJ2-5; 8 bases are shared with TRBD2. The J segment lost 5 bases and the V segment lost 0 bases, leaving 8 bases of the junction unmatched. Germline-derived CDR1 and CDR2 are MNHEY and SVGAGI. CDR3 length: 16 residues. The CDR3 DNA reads TGTGCCAGCAGTTACTCTATTAGCGGGGCCGGGGAGACCCAGTACTTC. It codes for CASSYSISGAGETQYF.

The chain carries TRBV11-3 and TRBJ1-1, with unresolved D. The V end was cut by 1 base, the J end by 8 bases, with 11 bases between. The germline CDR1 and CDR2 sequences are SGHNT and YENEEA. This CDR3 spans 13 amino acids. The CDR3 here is CASSLGSEREAFF. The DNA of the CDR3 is TGTGCCAGCAGCTTAGGTTCGGAACGAGAAGCTTTCTTT. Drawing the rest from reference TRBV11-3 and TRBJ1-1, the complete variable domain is EAGVVQSPRYKIIEKKQPVAFWCNPISGHNTLYWYLQNLGQGPELLIRYENEEAVDDSQLPKDRFSAERLKGVDSTLKIQPAELGDSAVYLCASSLGSEREAFFGQGTRLTVV.

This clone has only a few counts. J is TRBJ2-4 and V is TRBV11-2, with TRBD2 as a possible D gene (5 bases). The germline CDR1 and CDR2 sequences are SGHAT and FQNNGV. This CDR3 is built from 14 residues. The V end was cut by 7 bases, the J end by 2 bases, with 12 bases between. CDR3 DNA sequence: TGTGCCAGCAAGGCCCCGGGGTCCAAAAACATTCAGTACTTC. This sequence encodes CASKAPGSKNIQYF.

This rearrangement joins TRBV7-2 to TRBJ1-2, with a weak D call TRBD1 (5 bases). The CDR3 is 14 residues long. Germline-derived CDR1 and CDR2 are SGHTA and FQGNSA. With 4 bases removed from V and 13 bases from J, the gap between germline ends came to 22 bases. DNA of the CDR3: TGTGCCAGCAGCTCCAGGGTTTACGGATCCGAGGGCACCTTC. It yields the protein CASSSRVYGSEGTF.

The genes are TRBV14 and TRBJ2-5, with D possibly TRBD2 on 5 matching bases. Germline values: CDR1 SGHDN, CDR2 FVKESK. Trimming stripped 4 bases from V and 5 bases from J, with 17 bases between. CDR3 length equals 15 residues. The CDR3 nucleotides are TGTGCCAGCAGCCCACGACCGGGATCGCGCGAGACCCAGTACTTC. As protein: CASSPRPGSRETQYF.

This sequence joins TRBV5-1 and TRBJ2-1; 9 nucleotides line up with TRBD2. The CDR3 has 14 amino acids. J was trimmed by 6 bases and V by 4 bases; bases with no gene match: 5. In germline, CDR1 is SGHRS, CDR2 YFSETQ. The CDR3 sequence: CASSPSGTTNEQFF. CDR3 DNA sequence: TGCGCCAGCAGCCCTAGCGGGACCACCAATGAGCAGTTCTTC.

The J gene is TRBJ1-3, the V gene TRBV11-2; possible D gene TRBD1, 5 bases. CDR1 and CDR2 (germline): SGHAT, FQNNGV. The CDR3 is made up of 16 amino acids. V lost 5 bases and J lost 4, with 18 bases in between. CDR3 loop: CASSAGTWTFGNTIYF. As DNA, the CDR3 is TGTGCCAGCAGCGCTGGGACTTGGACGTTCGGAAACACCATATATTTT.

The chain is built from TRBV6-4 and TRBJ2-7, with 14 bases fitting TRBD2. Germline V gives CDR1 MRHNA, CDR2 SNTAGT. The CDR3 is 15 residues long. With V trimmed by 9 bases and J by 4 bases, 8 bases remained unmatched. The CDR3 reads CARPGLAGVRYEQYF. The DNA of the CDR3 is TGTGCCAGACCGGGACTAGCGGGAGTTAGGTACGAGCAGTACTTC.

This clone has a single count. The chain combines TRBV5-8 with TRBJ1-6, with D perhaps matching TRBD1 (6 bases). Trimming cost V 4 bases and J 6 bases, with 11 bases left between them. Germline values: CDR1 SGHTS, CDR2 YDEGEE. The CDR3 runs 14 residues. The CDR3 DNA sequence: TGTGCCAGCAGCATTCGGACAGCTAATTCACCCCTCCACTTT. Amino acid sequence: CASSIRTANSPLHF.

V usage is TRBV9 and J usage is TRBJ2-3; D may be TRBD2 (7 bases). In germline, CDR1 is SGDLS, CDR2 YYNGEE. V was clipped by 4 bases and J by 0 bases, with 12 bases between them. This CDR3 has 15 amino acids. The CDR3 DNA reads TGTGCCAGCAGCTTAGGGGGGGCGAGCACAGATACGCAGTATTTT. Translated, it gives CASSLGGASTDTQYF.

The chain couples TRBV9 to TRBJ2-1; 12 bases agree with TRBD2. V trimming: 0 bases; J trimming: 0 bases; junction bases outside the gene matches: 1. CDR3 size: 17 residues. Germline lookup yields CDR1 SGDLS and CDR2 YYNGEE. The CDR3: CASSVEGLAGSYNEQFF. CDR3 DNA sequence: TGTGCCAGCAGCGTAGAGGGACTAGCGGGCTCCTACAATGAGCAGTTCTTC.